The next 27 T cell receptor beta chains were all read from a single sample in a study of T cells in Graves' hyperthyroidism and ophthalmopathy. Amplification targeted TCR beta CDR3 regions from RNA transcripts. TCR CDR3 regions were first amplified by RT-PCR with HTBI primers. TCRdb processed the multiplex PCR reads anew with MiXCR; each CDR3 protein has one entry. This sample has around 420,000 distinct CDR3 sequences, with around a sixth found just once. Sample: blood. Every receptor here comes from a woman aged 18-30 years with Graves' hyperthyroidism.

This clonotype was recorded a few times. This chain uses TRBV20-1 with TRBJ2-7; perhaps TRBD2 as D (6 bases). V lost 6 bases, J lost 9 bases, and 21 bases lay in between. From germline, CDR1 is DFQATT and CDR2 SNEGSKA (reference sequence). CDR3 length: 13 amino acids. The CDR3 loop is CSANEEGSRRQYF. CDR3 in DNA: TGCAGTGCAAATGAGGAGGGGTCCCGGAGGCAGTACTTC.

CDR3 DNA sequence: TGTGCCAGTAGTCCAGAACTAGGGGGCTACACCTTC. Residues: CASSPELGGYTF. The chain carries TRBV19 and TRBJ1-2; D is undetermined. The CDR3 sequence is 12 residues long. Germline V gene data show CDR1 as LNHDA and CDR2 as SQIVND (reference sequence). The germline V and J ends were trimmed by 5 bases and 8 bases, with 12 bases remaining between them.

This clonotype was detected many times. The chain couples TRBV20-1 to TRBJ1-6; 9 nucleotides line up with TRBD1. Germline trimming cut 2 bases from V and 8 bases from J; bases unmatched to any gene: 4. CDR1 DFQATT and CDR2 SNEGSKA come from the germline V gene (reference sequence). This CDR3 comprises 14 residues. DNA of the CDR3: TGCAGTGCTAGATCCGGGACAGGGTATTCACCCCTCCACTTT. The encoded protein is CSARSGTGYSPLHF.

This clonotype was seen at least ten times. The chain employs TRBV7-9 and TRBJ2-7; 7 bases align to TRBD2. Trimming at V came to 1 base and at J to 4 bases, leaving 7 bases not matched to a gene. This CDR3 region has 15 residues. The germline gives CDR1 SEHNR, CDR2 FQNEAQ (reference sequence). CDR3 sequence reads: CASSLDGTNKYEQYF. In DNA, the CDR3 is TGTGCCAGCAGCTTAGACGGGACTAATAAATACGAGCAGTACTTC. The entire variable domain, with the rest obtained from reference TRBV7-9 and TRBJ2-7, is as follows: DTGVSQNPRHKITKRGQNVTFRCDPISEHNRLYWYRQTLGQGPEFLTYFQNEAQLEKSRLLSDRFSAERPKGSFSTLEIQRTEQGDSAMYLCASSLDGTNKYEQYFGPGTRLTVT.

This clonotype was found many times. This chain's CDR3 is CASSRISTNEKLFF. In nucleotides, the CDR3 is TGTGCCAGCAGCCGGATCTCAACTAATGAAAAACTGTTTTTT. The V gene is TRBV3-1, the J gene TRBJ1-4; D not resolved. Deletions cut 4 bases from V and 0 bases from J, with 6 bases between. This CDR3 has 14 residues. The germline V gene encodes CDR1 LGHDT and CDR2 YNNKEL (reference sequence).

The V and J genes are TRBV6-1 and TRBJ2-2, with a tentative D call TRBD2 (6 bases). The CDR3 runs 15 residues. Germline V gene sequence: CDR1 MNHNS, CDR2 SASEGT. V was pared by 8 bases and J by 0 bases, with 13 bases between. CDR3 in DNA: TGTGCCAGCGCTTGGCGGAGGGCGAACACCGGGGAGCTGTTTTTT. This sequence encodes CASAWRRANTGELFF.

In its sample, this clonotype was seen many times. The rearrangement uses TRBV12-3 or TRBV12-4 and TRBJ2-5; 8 nucleotides line up with TRBD1. This CDR3 has 18 amino acids. V dropped 2 bases and J dropped 1; count of bases not matched to a gene: 12. As DNA, the CDR3 is TGTGCCAGCAGTTTATCTCTCGGGGACAGGTTCCCCCAAGAGACCCAGTACTTC. Protein product: CASSLSLGDRFPQETQYF.

There are a few counts of this clonotype. The gene calls are TRBV20-1 and TRBJ1-5; the D gene is possibly TRBD1 (5 bases). This CDR3 has 14 residues. V was trimmed by 5 bases and J by 0 bases, leaving 11 bases between them. Germline assignment: CDR1 DFQATT and CDR2 SNEGSKA (reference sequence). Written as DNA, the CDR3 is TGCAGTGCTGGGGACCTAAATAGCAATCAGCCCCAGCATTTT. Translating it yields CSAGDLNSNQPQHF.

There are many counts of this clonotype. The rearrangement uses TRBV28 and TRBJ2-3, with D possibly matching TRBD1 (5 bases). The CDR3 spans 15 residues. Trimming cost V 8 bases and J 0 bases, with 15 bases left between them. CDR1 is MDHEN and CDR2 is SYDVKM in the germline V gene. This chain's CDR3 is CASGMDIDSTDTQYF. For the CDR3, the DNA is TGTGCCAGCGGGATGGACATAGATAGCACAGATACGCAGTATTTT.

This clonotype was seen many times. V usage is TRBV6-4 and J usage is TRBJ1-1, with TRBD1 as a possible D gene (5 bases). This CDR3 spans 14 amino acids. Germline CDR1 and CDR2: MRHNA and SNTAGT. Trimming cost V 6 bases and J 4 bases, with 15 bases left between them. CDR3 sequence: CASSSGGVGTEAFF. The CDR3 bases are TGTGCCAGCAGCTCGGGGGGGGTGGGCACTGAAGCTTTCTTT.

The chain is built from TRBV5-1 and TRBJ2-1; 7 bases map to TRBD1. The germline gives CDR1 SGHRS, CDR2 YFSETQ. CDR3 length equals 17 residues. Trimming took 0 bases from V and 1 from J; bases not matched to a gene: 7. The DNA of the CDR3 is TGCGCCAGCAGCTTGGCCCTCGGGACAGTTTCCTACAATGAGCAGTTCTTC. Residues: CASSLALGTVSYNEQFF.

The chain recombines TRBV6-1 with TRBJ1-1, with TRBD1 as a possible D gene (6 bases). The CDR3 runs to 13 residues. Germline-derived CDR1 and CDR2 are MNHNS and SASEGT. Trimming removed 6 bases at V and 9 bases at J, with 17 bases between. CDR3 bases: TGTGCCAGCAGGAGACCGACAGGAGGGAAAGCTTTCTTT. Translated, it gives CASRRPTGGKAFF.

This clonotype was recorded a few times. The genes are TRBV7-9 and TRBJ1-6; no clear D gene. CDR1 is SEHNR, CDR2 FQNEAQ, per germline (reference sequence). V lost 5 bases, J lost 7 bases, and 15 bases lay in between. This CDR3 has 15 residues. Here the CDR3 DNA reads TGTGCCAGCAGCCCAGCAGCGGAATACAATTCACCCCTCCACTTT. Translating it yields CASSPAAEYNSPLHF.

For this clonotype: A much larger clone differs by one base, so this may be a read error. V and J are TRBV13 and TRBJ2-1, with D possibly being TRBD2 (6 bases). Germline V gives CDR1 PRHDT, CDR2 FYEKMQ (reference sequence). V was trimmed by 3 bases and J by 8 bases, leaving 14 bases between them. The CDR3 has 14 residues. This chain's CDR3 is CASSFGGEYDEQFF. In DNA, the CDR3 is TGTGCCAGCAGCTTTGGCGGGGAATACGATGAGCAGTTCTTC.

About this clonotype: This may be a read error, as it is one base from a much larger clone. This likely comes from a read error, as the CDR3 has no conserved phenylalanine or tryptophan at its end. CDR3 coding DNA: TGTGCCAGCAGTCTACGTACTGGGCCGTATAATTCACCCCTCCACCTT. It codes for CASSLRTGPYNSPLHL. The chain combines TRBV28 with TRBJ1-6; D is ambiguous. This CDR3 has 16 residues. The V gene's germline CDR1 is MDHEN and CDR2 SYDVKM. V lost 5 bases to trimming and J lost 4 bases, with 15 bases between them.

This clonotype was detected ten times or more. The rearrangement links TRBV28 to TRBJ2-1; 8 bases match TRBD2. The V and J ends lost 1 base and 4 bases, in that order; junction bases with no gene match: 3. Germline V CDR1 and CDR2: MDHEN, SYDVKM. CDR3 length: 15 residues. The CDR3 reads CASSLLTSVYNEQFF. As DNA, the CDR3 is TGTGCCAGCAGTTTATTGACTAGCGTATACAATGAGCAGTTCTTC.

The sample holds a few counts of this clonotype. J is TRBJ2-7 and V is TRBV29-1, with 11 bases identical to TRBD2. CDR1 is SQVTM, CDR2 ANQGSEA, per germline. Germline trimming cut 6 bases from V and 4 bases from J; bases unmatched to any gene: 5. CDR3 length: 13 residues. The CDR3 sequence: CSVTSGGQYEQYF. CDR3 coding DNA: TGCAGCGTCACTAGCGGGGGCCAGTACGAGCAGTACTTC.

This clonotype was recorded at least ten times. The chain is built from TRBV20-1 and TRBJ2-1, with 10 nucleotides matching TRBD2. Germline-derived CDR1 and CDR2 are DFQATT and SNEGSKA (reference sequence). This CDR3 is built from 14 residues. After removal of 3 bases from V and 7 bases from J, the junction contained 6 bases not matched to a gene. The CDR3 DNA follows: TGCAGTGCTAGCACTAGCGGGAAGAGGAATGAGCAGTTCTTC. It translates to CSASTSGKRNEQFF.

With respect to this clonotype: A much larger clone lies one base from this, so it may be a read error. This sequence joins TRBV5-1 and TRBJ2-7; 7 bases align to TRBD1. CDR3 length: 15 residues. The germline gives CDR1 SGHRS, CDR2 YFSETQ. In DNA, the CDR3 is TGCGCCAGCAGCTTAGACAGGGTAGGCTCCTACGAGCAGTGCTTC. It codes for CASSLDRVGSYEQCF.

This clonotype showed up many times. The CDR3 is CASSSSTGVGNSPLHF. The CDR3, as DNA: TGTGCCAGCAGCTCCTCGACAGGGGTCGGTAATTCACCCCTCCACTTT. The genes are TRBV5-8 and TRBJ1-6; 8 bases map to TRBD1. This CDR3 has 16 residues. The V gene's germline CDR1 is SGHTS and CDR2 YDEGEE. Trimming took 3 bases from V and 6 from J; bases not matched to a gene: 8.

The chain links TRBV20-1 to TRBJ1-2; no reliable D call. V lost 4 bases and J lost 4, with 7 bases in between. The CDR3 sequence is 11 residues long. CDR1 DFQATT and CDR2 SNEGSKA come from the germline V gene (reference sequence). The CDR3 DNA follows: TGCAGTGCTAAACGCACCTATGGCTACACCTTC. Translating gives CSAKRTYGYTF.

This clonotype appeared many times. CDR3 nucleotides: TGTGCCAGCAGTCACGGGACACCCACTGAAGCTTTCTTT. This gives the protein CASSHGTPTEAFF. The chain links TRBV27 to TRBJ1-1, with D maybe TRBD1 (6 bases). From germline, CDR1 is MNHEY and CDR2 SMNVEV (reference sequence). Trimming stripped 5 bases from V and 4 bases from J, with 11 bases between. This CDR3 spans 13 amino acids.

The chain recombines TRBV7-3 with TRBJ1-5; unclear D gene. Germline V CDR1 and CDR2: SGHTA, FQGTGA. The CDR3 has 15 amino acids. The V gene lost 7 bases and the J gene lost 1 base, with 14 bases spanning the gap. The CDR3 DNA follows: TGTGCCAGCATGCCCGGCGTGCGGAGCAATCAGCCCCAGCATTTT. Its protein product is CASMPGVRSNQPQHF.

This clonotype appeared many times. The chain carries TRBV7-2 and TRBJ1-2; no clear D. The germline CDR1 and CDR2 sequences are SGHTA and FQGNSA. This CDR3 has 14 residues. Trimming cost V 6 bases and J 0 bases, with 11 bases left between them. For the CDR3, the DNA is TGTGCCAGCAGTTTCGATCAAGCTAACTATGGCTACACCTTC. The encoded protein is CASSFDQANYGYTF.

This clonotype was counted ten times or more. CDR3: CASSLVTPDSGNTIYF. CDR3 nucleotide sequence: TGTGCCAGCAGCCTCGTGACCCCGGACTCTGGAAACACCATATATTTT. The chain is built from TRBV6-2 or TRBV6-3 and TRBJ1-3, with D unresolved. CDR1 MNHEY and CDR2 SVGEGT come from the germline V gene. Trimming took off 6 bases at V and 0 bases at J, with 15 bases between the two ends. The CDR3 loop spans 16 amino acids.

There are many counts of this clonotype. The chain links TRBV7-9 to TRBJ2-1; no definite D call. V lost 1 base and J lost 10, with 8 bases in between. The germline V gene encodes CDR1 SEHNR and CDR2 FQNEAQ (reference sequence). The CDR3 contains 12 residues. The CDR3 nucleotides read TGTGCCAGCAGCTTAGAAGGTTCCGAGCAGTTCTTC. Translated: CASSLEGSEQFF.

This clonotype was found many times. V gene TRBV28 combines with J gene TRBJ2-4; 9 nucleotides line up with TRBD1. Per germline, CDR1 MDHEN and CDR2 SYDVKM. V was clipped by 10 bases and J by 3 bases; unmatched bases: 13. There are 16 residues in the CDR3. The CDR3 protein is CATATGGASNKNIQYF. In DNA, the CDR3 is TGTGCCACTGCAACAGGGGGCGCGTCGAACAAAAACATTCAGTACTTC.